One and the same sample provided the 12 T cell receptor beta chains below, sequenced in a study of blood T cell repertoires in COVID-19. Only in-frame clones appear in the TCRdb table, and some are missing; sequencing was by immunoSEQ multiplex PCR. This sample has 300,000 to 350,000 clones, with around 86% found just once. Sequencing was done on a sample of peripheral blood. The receptors originated from a woman between 45 and 65 years old with COVID-19, enrolled during active disease.

The J gene is TRBJ1-2, the V gene TRBV13, with 8 bases aligning to TRBD1. The CDR3 runs to 14 residues. Germline V gene data show CDR1 as PRHDT and CDR2 as FYEKMQ (reference sequence). After removal of 5 bases from V and 6 bases from J, the junction contained 8 bases not matched to a gene. CDR3 protein: CASSTAGGADGYTF. The CDR3, as DNA: TGTGCCAGCAGCACCGCAGGGGGCGCGGATGGCTACACCTTC.

V gene TRBV30 combines with J gene TRBJ2-7; 7 bases align to TRBD1. CDR3 length: 14 amino acids. Germline-derived CDR1 and CDR2 are GTSNPN and SVGIG (reference sequence). Germline trimming cut 7 bases from V and 4 bases from J; bases unmatched to any gene: 13. The DNA for the CDR3 is TGTGCCTTAAGCCCGGACAGGAGTCTTTACGAGCAGTACTTC. It specifies CALSPDRSLYEQYF.

The rearrangement links TRBV27 to TRBJ2-1, with D possibly TRBD2 on 6 matching bases. This CDR3 has 14 residues. Germline V CDR1 and CDR2: MNHEY, SMNVEV (reference sequence). With 2 bases removed from V and 8 bases from J, the gap between germline ends came to 13 bases. The CDR3 loop is CASSLTGGIHEQFF. DNA of the CDR3: TGTGCCAGCAGTTTAACCGGAGGGATCCATGAGCAGTTCTTC.

J is TRBJ1-1 and V is TRBV30, with 7 positions matching TRBD1. The CDR3 consists of 13 residues. V gave up 2 bases and J gave up 5 bases; unmatched junction bases: 5. Germline V gene lookup returns CDR1 GTSNPN and CDR2 SVGIG (reference sequence). The CDR3 sequence is CAWSRDSRTEAFF. The CDR3 DNA is TGTGCCTGGAGTAGGGACAGTCGAACTGAAGCTTTCTTT. The full variable domain, completed using reference TRBV30 and TRBJ1-1, is SQTIHQWPATLVQPVGSPLSLECTVEGTSNPNLYWYRQAAGRGLQLLFYSVGIGQISSEVPQNLSASRPQDRQFILSSKKLLLSDSGFYLCAWSRDSRTEAFFGQGTRLTVV.

This rearrangement joins TRBV27 to TRBJ2-1, with D unresolved. This CDR3 contains 16 residues. From germline, CDR1 is MNHEY and CDR2 SMNVEV (reference sequence). V was trimmed by 2 bases and J by 8 bases, leaving 19 bases between them. This CDR3 is CASSLRFYVGSDEQFF. The CDR3 nucleotides read TGTGCCAGCAGTTTAAGGTTTTATGTCGGCAGCGATGAGCAGTTCTTC.

The chain carries TRBV30 and TRBJ2-7; TRBD1 aligns across 8 bases. The CDR3 sequence is 19 residues long. Germline V gene sequence: CDR1 GTSNPN, CDR2 SVGIG (reference sequence). Trimming at V came to 2 bases and at J to 6 bases, leaving 24 bases not matched to a gene. In nucleotides, the CDR3 is TGTGCCTGGAGTCCCCCTCCCGGGACAGGTGGGCGTGGGATGGGCGAGCAGTACTTC. Residues: CAWSPPPGTGGRGMGEQYF.

A note on this clone: The sample holds other DNA sequences that translate to the same CDR3. The J gene is TRBJ2-3, the V gene TRBV5-1, with D possibly matching TRBD2 (6 bases). Germline-derived CDR1 and CDR2 are SGHRS and YFSETQ. V was shortened by 2 bases and J by 6 bases, with 13 bases between the two germline ends. The CDR3 runs 14 residues. CDR3 DNA: TGCGCCAGCAGCTTCCCGGGAGAACGGGATACGCAGTATTTT. It yields the protein CASSFPGERDTQYF.

V and J are TRBV3-1 (or the pseudogene TRBV3-2) and TRBJ2-3; D gene unclear. V lost 1 base and J lost 5, with 10 bases in between. CDR3 length: 14 residues. From germline, CDR1 is LGHDT and CDR2 YNNKEL (reference sequence). The CDR3 reads CASSQGSVRDTQYF. DNA for the CDR3: TGTGCCAGCAGCCAAGGATCAGTCAGAGATACGCAGTATTTT.

The V and J genes are TRBV3-1 (or the pseudogene TRBV3-2) and TRBJ1-4, with unresolved D. Germline V CDR1 and CDR2: LGHDT, YNNKEL (reference sequence). Trimming left V 2 bases short and J 2 bases short, with 24 bases between. CDR3 length: 20 amino acids. In DNA form, the CDR3 reads TGTGCCAGCAGCCAAAATATGAAGCTCGGAGGCTTTCCGACTAATGAAAAACTGTTTTTT. Translation: CASSQNMKLGGFPTNEKLFF.

The chain employs TRBV4-2 and TRBJ2-3; the match to TRBD2 covers 11 bases. V shed 0 bases and J 3 bases; nucleotides not matched to a gene: 14. The CDR3 length is 20 residues. Germline V gene sequence: CDR1 LGHNA, CDR2 YNFKEQ. CDR3 sequence: CASSQEMGVAGGEKTDTQYF. CDR3 sequence (DNA): TGTGCCAGCAGCCAAGAAATGGGAGTAGCGGGAGGGGAAAAAACAGATACGCAGTATTTT.

This sequence joins TRBV6-5 and TRBJ2-7, with D perhaps matching TRBD2 (6 bases). The CDR3 has 13 residues. Trimming removed 6 bases at V and 4 bases at J, with 13 bases between. Per germline, CDR1 MNHEY and CDR2 SVGAGI. The CDR3: CASRRDSRYEQYF. The CDR3 nucleotides read TGTGCCAGCAGGAGGGACTCGAGATACGAGCAGTACTTC.

The chain joins TRBV10-3 to TRBJ2-4, with a possible D match to TRBD2 (5 bases). CDR1 is ENHRY and CDR2 is SYGVKD in the germline V gene. Trimming stripped 6 bases from V and 6 bases from J, with 18 bases between. This CDR3 contains 15 residues. CDR3 amino acids: CAISPDTSAGNIQYF. DNA for the CDR3: TGTGCCATCAGCCCAGACACATCTGCGGGAAACATTCAGTACTTC.